The 7 T cell receptor beta chains reported below all come from one sample, sequenced in a study of OX40 agonist ivuxolimab in advanced cancers. TCRdb's copy holds only in-frame clones and misses some; the assay was immunoSEQ multiplex PCR. The repertoire holds tens of thousands of clones, with over 65% as singletons. The material sequenced was CD4+ or CD8+ T cells sorted from blood, taken in a trial of the OX40 agonist ivuxolimab. These receptors all stem from an adult with an advanced solid tumor such as melanoma, head and neck, liver or kidney cancer.

This clone was observed once. The genes are TRBV2 and TRBJ1-5, with D possibly matching TRBD1 (5 bases). Germline lookup yields CDR1 SNHLY and CDR2 FYNNEI. The CDR3 runs to 15 residues. Trimming shortened V by 6 bases and J by 0 bases, and 12 bases separated the two germline ends. The CDR3 region has the DNA TGTGCCAGCAGGGGGGTCGGCTATAGCAATCAGCCCCAGCATTTT. This translates into CASRGVGYSNQPQHF.

This chain uses TRBV7-2 with TRBJ1-2; TRBD1 is a possible D gene (6 bases). The CDR3 contains 13 residues. CDR1 and CDR2 from the germline V gene are SGHTA and FQGNSA. Deletions cut 5 bases from V and 6 bases from J, with 13 bases between. The CDR3 bases are TGTGCCAGCAGCCCACATCGGACAGATGGCTACACCTTC. It encodes CASSPHRTDGYTF.

This clone was observed a handful of times. This chain links TRBV14 with TRBJ2-7; the match to TRBD1 covers 9 bases. V lost 0 bases to trimming and J lost 3 bases; unmatched junction nucleotides: 3. Germline-derived CDR1 and CDR2 are SGHDN and FVKESK. The CDR3 loop spans 15 amino acids. The CDR3 protein is CASSQDRDRDYEQYF. Here the CDR3 DNA reads TGTGCCAGCAGCCAAGATAGGGACAGGGACTACGAGCAGTACTTC.

The rearrangement joins TRBV25-1 to TRBJ2-2; D is uncertain. CDR3 length: 15 amino acids. Germline values: CDR1 MGHDK, CDR2 SYGVNS. V lost 3 bases to trimming and J lost 3 bases, with 11 bases between them. This CDR3 reads CASSEWQIDTGELFF. The CDR3 DNA reads as TGTGCCAGCAGTGAGTGGCAGATTGACACCGGGGAGCTGTTTTTT.

The rearrangement uses TRBV5-1 and TRBJ2-2; D remains ambiguous. In germline, CDR1 is SGHRS, CDR2 YFSETQ. V was clipped by 4 bases and J by 5 bases, with 9 bases between them. The CDR3 runs to 13 residues. CDR3 in DNA: TGCGCCAGCAGCCAAAGAGAGACCGGGGAGCTGTTTTTT. The encoded protein is CASSQRETGELFF.

This chain connects TRBV23-1 to TRBJ1-5; 12 nucleotides align to TRBD1. TRBV23-1 is recorded as an ORF, its role being uncertain. J lost 4 bases, V lost 7 bases, and 17 bases had no gene match. The CDR3 has 19 residues. In nucleotides, the CDR3 is TGCGCCAGCATAAAAACCGGGACAGGGGGCATTGGAGAGAATCAGCCCCAGCATTTT. Protein sequence: CASIKTGTGGIGENQPQHF.

The J gene is TRBJ1-6, the V gene TRBV4-2, with TRBD1 matching 9 bases. J lost 7 bases, V lost 4 bases, and 8 bases had no gene match. The germline V gene has CDR1 LGHNA and CDR2 YNFKEQ. The CDR3 runs 16 residues. DNA for the CDR3: TGTGCCAGCAGCCCTACGGGACAGGGACTAAATTCACCCCTCCACTTT. It yields the protein CASSPTGQGLNSPLHF.